This is a list of T cell receptor beta chains from one sample in a study of T cell responses to AZD1222 COVID-19 vaccine. This table comes from immunoSEQ multiplex PCR, and its TCRdb copy is limited to in-frame clones, with some not included. The sample carries about 120,000 clones, around 93% recorded once. This specimen was peripheral blood, taken 28 days after the second AZD1222 dose. These TCRs come from an adult who received the AZD1222 COVID-19 vaccine. CDR3s include the opening cysteine and the closing phenylalanine or tryptophan. A D gene is named only where the DNA matches it firmly. A row's size may be missing; if present it is once, few, many or a size class.

CASSDSLPGGGEKLFF | TGTGCCAGCAGTGATTCATTACCAGGGGGCGGGGAAAAACTGTTTTTT | TRBJ1-4 | TRBV25-1 | - | TRBD1
CASSQIRNTEAFF | TGTGCCAGCAGCCAAATTAGGAACACTGAAGCTTTCTTT | TRBJ1-1 | TRBV3-1/TRBV3-2 | - | -
CASSQELGGAGSNQPQHF | TGTGCCAGCAGCCAAGAGCTAGGGGGCGCGGGTAGCAATCAGCCCCAGCATTTT | TRBJ1-5 | TRBV4-2 | - | TRBD1
CASTASGALNTGELFF | TGTGCCAGTACGGCTAGCGGGGCCCTGAACACCGGGGAGCTGTTTTTT | TRBJ2-2 | TRBV19 | - | TRBD2
CASPNNEQFF | TGTGCCAGCCCTAACAATGAGCAGTTCTTC | TRBJ2-1 | TRBV25-1 | - | -
CATSPASPAETQYF | TGTGCCACCAGCCCCGCCAGTCCGGCGGAGACCCAGTACTTC | TRBJ2-5 | TRBV15 | - | -
CASSRIGLAGVQTGELFF | TGTGCCAGCAGCCGAATCGGACTAGCGGGAGTACAGACCGGGGAGCTGTTTTTT | TRBJ2-2 | TRBV3-1/TRBV3-2 | - | TRBD2
CASSPPGTEETQYF | TGTGCCAGCAGCCCACCGGGGACAGAAGAGACCCAGTACTTC | TRBJ2-5 | TRBV9 | - | TRBD1
CASSLKGNTEAFF | TGCGCCAGCAGCTTGAAGGGGAACACTGAAGCTTTCTTT | TRBJ1-1 | TRBV5-1 | - | -
CASSETGSGNTIYF | TGTGCCAGCAGCGAGACAGGGTCTGGAAACACCATATATTTT | TRBJ1-3 | TRBV9 | - | TRBD1
CASSEGRDHGYTF | TGTGCCAGCAGCGAGGGGAGAGACCATGGCTACACCTTC | TRBJ1-2 | TRBV2 | - | -
CASSRDSGIWNYGYTF | TGTGCCAGCAGCCGGGACTCCGGGATTTGGAACTATGGCTACACCTTC | TRBJ1-2 | TRBV9 | - | -
CSALDRVIGGYTF | TGCAGCGCCCTTGACAGGGTGATCGGTGGCTACACCTTC | TRBJ1-2 | TRBV29-1 | - | TRBD1
CASSLDRRDPEAFF | TGCGCCAGCAGCTTGGATCGCAGGGACCCTGAAGCTTTCTTT | TRBJ1-1 | TRBV5-1 | - | -
CASSLAAVYNEQFF | TGTGCCAGCAGCCTAGCGGCCGTCTACAATGAGCAGTTCTTC | TRBJ2-1 | TRBV7-8 | - | TRBD2
CSAESRGGQYF | TGCAGCGCCGAGTCCAGGGGTGGGCAGTACTTC | TRBJ2-7 | TRBV29-1 | - | -
CASSLSKRSTQHF | TGTGCCAGCAGTTTATCGAAGAGAAGCACCCAGCATTTT | TRBJ1-5 | TRBV27 | - | -
CASSFNGENTEAFF | TGCGCCAGCAGCTTCAACGGAGAGAACACTGAAGCTTTCTTT | TRBJ1-1 | TRBV5-1 | - | -
CASSLNGPLEQYF | TGTGCCAGCAGCTTGAACGGTCCCCTGGAGCAGTACTTC | TRBJ2-7 | TRBV7-2 | - | -
CASSQGLGSNGGYTF | TGTGCCAGCAGCCAGGGTCTCGGGTCAAACGGGGGCTACACCTTC | TRBJ1-2 | TRBV4-2 | once | -
CASRAGGSYEQYF | TGTGCCAGCCGTGCGGGGGGCTCCTACGAGCAGTACTTC | TRBJ2-7 | TRBV27 | - | TRBD2
CASGKTSANYGYTF | TGTGCCAGCGGAAAGACGTCGGCTAACTATGGCTACACCTTC | TRBJ1-2 | TRBV7-9 | - | -
CATSREGGGYGYTF | TGTGCCACCAGCAGAGAAGGGGGCGGCTATGGCTACACCTTC | TRBJ1-2 | TRBV15 | - | TRBD1
CASSVMGTSGGGEQFF | TGTGCCAGCAGCGTCATGGGGACTAGCGGGGGGGGTGAGCAGTTCTTC | TRBJ2-1 | TRBV2 | - | TRBD2
CASSQDRLRPSGEYF | TGCGCCAGCAGCCAAGATCGGTTGAGGCCTAGCGGGGAATATTTT | TRBJ2-3 | TRBV4-3 | - | TRBD2
CASSQETGYNQPQHF | TGCGCCAGCAGTCAAGAGACAGGTTACAATCAGCCCCAGCATTTT | TRBJ1-5 | TRBV23-1 | - | -
CASSPLTARGYTF | TGTGCCAGCAGTCCCCTAACAGCCAGAGGCTACACCTTC | TRBJ1-2 | TRBV2 | - | -
CASTGQVNTEAFF | TGTGCCAGCACGGGCCAGGTGAACACTGAAGCTTTCTTT | TRBJ1-1 | TRBV12-3/TRBV12-4 | - | -
CASSQELGVYEQYF | TGTGCCAGCAGCCAAGAACTGGGGGTTTACGAGCAGTACTTC | TRBJ2-7 | TRBV4-2 | - | -
CASSLGGTDYGYTF | TGTGCCAGCAGCTTAGGAGGGACAGACTATGGCTACACCTTC | TRBJ1-2 | TRBV7-2 | - | TRBD1
CASSQEGLSGNTIYF | TGCGCCAGCAGCCAAGAAGGGCTCTCTGGAAACACCATATATTTT | TRBJ1-3 | TRBV4-1 | - | -
CASSSSVEQYF | TGTGCCAGCAGTTCATCGGTCGAGCAGTACTTC | TRBJ2-7 | TRBV27 | - | -
CASKQGNADTQYF | TGTGCCAGTAAACAGGGTAACGCAGATACGCAGTATTTT | TRBJ2-3 | TRBV19 | - | -
CAWSLSGRTEAFF | TGTGCCTGGAGTCTGTCAGGGCGAACTGAAGCTTTCTTT | TRBJ1-1 | TRBV30 | - | -
CASSLFKGGDTQYF | TGTGCCAGCAGCTTATTTAAGGGGGGGGATACGCAGTATTTT | TRBJ2-3 | TRBV11-2 | - | -
CASRGTNGETQYF | TGTGCCAGCAGGGGGACTAATGGAGAGACCCAGTACTTC | TRBJ2-5 | TRBV12-3/TRBV12-4 | - | TRBD2
CASSLAERGGPGEQYF | TGTGCCAGCAGCTTAGCTGAGCGGGGGGGCCCCGGCGAGCAGTACTTC | TRBJ2-7 | TRBV7-2 | - | TRBD2
CASSEGGLPYEQYF | TGTGCCAGTTCCGAGGGAGGCCTACCCTACGAGCAGTACTTC | TRBJ2-7 | TRBV19 | - | -
CASSSLTGGFDGYTF | TGTGCCAGCAGTTCTTTGACAGGGGGCTTCGATGGCTACACCTTC | TRBJ1-2 | TRBV27 | - | TRBD1
CASSPVGRSYEQYF | TGTGCCAGCAGCCCCGTCGGCAGGTCCTACGAGCAGTACTTC | TRBJ2-7 | TRBV5-6 | - | -
CASSIDPRGRDTEAFF | TGTGCCAGTAGTATAGATCCGAGGGGCAGGGATACTGAAGCTTTCTTT | TRBJ1-1 | TRBV19 | - | -
CASSPDGGPTEAFF | TGTGCCAGCAGCCCCGACGGAGGACCCACTGAAGCTTTCTTT | TRBJ1-1 | TRBV7-9 | - | -
CASSLGDRPNQPQHF | TGTGCCAGCAGCTTAGGGGACAGGCCGAATCAGCCCCAGCATTTT | TRBJ1-5 | TRBV7-9 | - | TRBD1
CASTPAQGYEQYF | TGTGCCAGCACCCCAGCCCAGGGCTACGAGCAGTACTTC | TRBJ2-7 | TRBV7-9 | - | -
CASRSDRADNEQFF | TGCGCCAGCAGATCCGACAGGGCGGACAATGAGCAGTTCTTC | TRBJ2-1 | TRBV5-1 | - | TRBD1
CVKGVGGNTIYF | TGTGTAAAGGGGGTAGGTGGAAACACCATATATTTT | TRBJ1-3 | TRBV19 | - | -
CSASFEHYEQYF | TGCAGTGCTAGTTTTGAGCACTACGAGCAGTACTTC | TRBJ2-7 | TRBV20-1 | - | -
CAWTPGLSNEKLFF | TGTGCCTGGACCCCCGGACTCTCTAATGAAAAACTGTTTTTT | TRBJ1-4 | TRBV30 | - | -
CASSPAPSTGELFF | TGTGCCAGCAGCCCGGCGCCTAGCACCGGGGAGCTGTTTTTT | TRBJ2-2 | TRBV3-1/TRBV3-2 | once | -
CASSSPSGSQETQYF | TGTGCCAGCAGTTCTCCTAGCGGGAGTCAAGAGACCCAGTACTTC | TRBJ2-5 | TRBV6-2/TRBV6-3 | - | TRBD2
CASSPRDTGKETQYF | TGCGCCAGCAGCCCCCGGGACACAGGGAAAGAGACCCAGTACTTC | TRBJ2-5 | TRBV5-1 | - | -